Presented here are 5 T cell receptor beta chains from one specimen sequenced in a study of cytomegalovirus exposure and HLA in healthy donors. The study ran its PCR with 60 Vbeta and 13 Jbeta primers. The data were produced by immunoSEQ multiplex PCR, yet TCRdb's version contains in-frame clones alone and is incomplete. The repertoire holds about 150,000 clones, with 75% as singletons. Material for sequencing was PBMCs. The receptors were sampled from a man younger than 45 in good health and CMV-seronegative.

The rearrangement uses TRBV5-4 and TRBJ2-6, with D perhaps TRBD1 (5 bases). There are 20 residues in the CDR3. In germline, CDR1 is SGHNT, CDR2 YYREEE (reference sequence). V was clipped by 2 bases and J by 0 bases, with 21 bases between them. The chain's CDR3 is CASSFSWRQLATSGANVLTF. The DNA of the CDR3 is TGTGCCAGCAGCTTCTCCTGGCGACAGTTAGCTACCTCTGGGGCCAACGTCCTGACTTTC.

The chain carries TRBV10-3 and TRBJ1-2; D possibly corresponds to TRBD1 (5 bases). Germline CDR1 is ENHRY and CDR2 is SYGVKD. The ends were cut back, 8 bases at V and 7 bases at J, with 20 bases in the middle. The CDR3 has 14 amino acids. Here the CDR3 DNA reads TGTGCCATCGCCAGCACCCAGGGTCGGATTGGCTACACCTTC. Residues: CAIASTQGRIGYTF.

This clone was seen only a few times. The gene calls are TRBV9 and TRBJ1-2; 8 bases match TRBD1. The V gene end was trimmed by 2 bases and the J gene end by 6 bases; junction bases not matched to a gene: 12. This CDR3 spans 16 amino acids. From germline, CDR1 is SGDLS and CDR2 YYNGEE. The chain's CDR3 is CASSVGRGQPIDGYTF. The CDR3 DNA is TGTGCCAGCAGCGTTGGCAGGGGGCAACCTATCGATGGCTACACCTTC.

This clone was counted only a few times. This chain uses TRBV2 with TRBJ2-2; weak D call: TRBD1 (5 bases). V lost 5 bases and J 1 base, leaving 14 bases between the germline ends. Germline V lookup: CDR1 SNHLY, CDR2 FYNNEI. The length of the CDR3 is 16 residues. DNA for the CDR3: TGTGCCAGCAGTTCACGACAGTCCCTGAACACCGGGGAGCTGTTTTTT. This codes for CASSSRQSLNTGELFF.

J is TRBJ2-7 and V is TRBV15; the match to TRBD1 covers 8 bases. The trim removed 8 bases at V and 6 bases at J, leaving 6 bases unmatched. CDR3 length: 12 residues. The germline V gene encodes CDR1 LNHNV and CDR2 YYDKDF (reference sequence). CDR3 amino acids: CATQGAVGEQYF. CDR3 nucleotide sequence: TGTGCCACCCAGGGGGCGGTCGGCGAGCAGTACTTC.